This T cell receptor (beta chain) was found in a study of blood T cell repertoires in COVID-19. Turning to the study itself: Collection of acute and convalescent COVID-19 samples took place in the United States, Italy and Spain. Nucleic acid was either cDNA or gDNA, and it came from T cells, B-cell-depleted T cells, or PBMCs.

Authors' methods: Amplification of reference gene primers provided the estimated nucleated cell counts. Data came from immunoSEQ multiplex PCR; TCRdb stores just in-frame clones and leaves some out. From that table come the V and J calls and clone size; the DNA was used to work out D and trimming. The repertoire holds about 86,000 clones, with about 82% as singletons. Germline CDR1 and CDR2: MNHEY and SVGEGT. This CDR3 has 15 amino acids. Trimming left V 2 bases short and J 5 bases short, with 15 bases between. Sequenced sample: peripheral blood. The clonotype was recovered from a man aged 50 to 59 with acute or convalescent COVID-19. The V call is TRBV6-2 or TRBV6-3, the J call TRBJ2-5; TRBD2 might be the D (6 bases). CDR3 protein: CASSYDGGGLETQYF. CDR3 nucleotide sequence: TGTGCCAGCAGTTACGACGGCGGAGGGCTGGAGACCCAGTACTTC.